A single sample is the source of the 27 T cell receptor beta chains below, sequenced in a study of blood T cell repertoires in COVID-19. The table came from immunoSEQ multiplex PCR; TCRdb's copy has only in-frame clones and leaves some out. The sample includes over 200,000 clones, nearly 90% seen only once; the top ten take more than 10%. Sequenced material: PBMCs or T cells enriched from blood (not recorded which). The receptors derive from a man under 40 who had recovered from COVID-19.

The V call is TRBV5-1, the J call TRBJ2-1, with TRBD1 identical over 7 bases. This CDR3 is built from 18 residues. The germline V gene has CDR1 SGHRS and CDR2 YFSETQ. Trimming at V came to 5 bases and at J to 0 bases, leaving 14 bases not matched to a gene. As DNA, the CDR3 is TGCGCCAGCAGACCCCCAGGGACAGCCAAATTCTCCTACAATGAGCAGTTCTTC. It specifies CASRPPGTAKFSYNEQFF.

This chain connects TRBV10-3 to TRBJ2-7; weak D call: TRBD1 (6 bases). V dropped 6 bases and J dropped 4 bases, with 16 bases sitting between them. CDR3 length: 14 residues. Germline lookup yields CDR1 ENHRY and CDR2 SYGVKD. DNA for the CDR3: TGTGCCATCAGGGACGGACAGAGTAGATACGAGCAGTACTTC. Its protein product is CAIRDGQSRYEQYF.

The CDR3 loop is CASSPTGGHEQFF. CDR3 nucleotide sequence: TGTGCCAGCAGCCCCACGGGGGGCCATGAGCAGTTCTTC. The chain carries TRBV25-1 and TRBJ2-1, with D perhaps matching TRBD2 (7 bases). Trimming took off 6 bases at V and 8 bases at J, with 14 bases between the two ends. The CDR3 length is 13 residues. CDR1 and CDR2 from the germline V gene are MGHDK and SYGVNS.

This clone was seen only once. This CDR3 is CASSSLQPGQISREAFF. The CDR3 DNA reads TGTGCCAGCAGCTCCCTTCAACCGGGACAGATTTCGAGGGAAGCTTTCTTT. The genes are TRBV6-2 or TRBV6-3 and TRBJ1-1, with 7 bases aligning to TRBD1. V lost 6 bases, J lost 8 bases, and 21 bases stayed unmatched. CDR1 MNHEY and CDR2 SVGEGT come from the germline V gene. CDR3 length: 17 amino acids.

CDR3 sequence: CASSVEPGGISYNSPLHF. CDR3 nucleotide sequence: TGTGCCAGCAGCGTAGAGCCAGGGGGCATTTCCTATAATTCACCCCTCCACTTT. This sequence joins TRBV9 and TRBJ1-6; 8 bases match TRBD1. This CDR3 spans 18 amino acids. V was clipped by 0 bases and J by 1 base; unmatched bases: 6. Germline assignment: CDR1 SGDLS and CDR2 YYNGEE.

The chain links TRBV2 to TRBJ1-2, with TRBD1 identical over 8 bases. The CDR3 runs to 13 residues. Germline lookup yields CDR1 SNHLY and CDR2 FYNNEI. V was pared by 8 bases and J by 3 bases, with 5 bases of the junction left unmatched. The CDR3 DNA reads as TGTGCCAGCTCAGGACAGGGATACTATGGCTACACCTTC. It encodes CASSGQGYYGYTF. Together with reference TRBV2 and TRBJ1-2, the CDR3 gives the full variable domain: EPEVTQTPSHQVTQMGQEVILRCVPISNHLYFYWYRQILGQKVEFLVSFYNNEISEKSEIFDDQFSVERPDGSNFTLKIRSTKLEDSAMYFCASSGQGYYGYTFGSGTRLTVV.

This clone was picked up one time. This sequence joins TRBV5-1 and TRBJ2-1; possible D gene TRBD1, 6 bases. The germline CDR1 and CDR2 sequences are SGHRS and YFSETQ. The ends were cut back, 4 bases at V and 1 base at J, with 9 bases in the middle. The CDR3 has 14 residues. The CDR3 DNA reads TGCGCCAGCAGCCCAGGACAGTCCTACAATGAGCAGTTCTTC. Translation gives CASSPGQSYNEQFF. The full variable domain, its missing parts supplied by reference TRBV5-1 and TRBJ2-1, is KAGVTQTPRYLIKTRGQQVTLSCSPISGHRSVSWYQQTPGQGLQFLFEYFSETQRNKGNFPGRFSGRQFSNSRSEMNVSTLELGDSALYLCASSPGQSYNEQFFGPGTRLTVL.

The chain couples TRBV5-8 to TRBJ1-2; unclear D gene. The CDR3 sequence is 13 residues long. Germline CDR1 and CDR2: SGHTS and YDEGEE. V gave up 4 bases and J gave up 5 bases, with 12 bases separating them. In DNA, the CDR3 is TGTGCCAGCAGCCCCTCGGGGAGGTATGGCTACACCTTC. Protein sequence: CASSPSGRYGYTF.

The V and J genes are TRBV28 and TRBJ2-3, with 7 bases aligning to TRBD1. Germline trimming cut 2 bases from V and 0 bases from J; bases unmatched to any gene: 11. Germline lookup yields CDR1 MDHEN and CDR2 SYDVKM. The CDR3 extends over 18 amino acids. The CDR3 nucleotides are TGTGCCAGCAGTTTAGTCCCGGGACAGAGATCTAGCACAGATACGCAGTATTTT. Translation gives CASSLVPGQRSSTDTQYF.

This chain uses TRBV4-1 with TRBJ2-1; TRBD2 matches at 7 bases. Germline assignment: CDR1 MGHRA and CDR2 YSYEKL. The CDR3 runs to 17 residues. J was trimmed by 6 bases and V by 4 bases; bases with no gene match: 15. In nucleotides, the CDR3 is TGCGCCAGCAGCCCCCTCATCCAGCGGGGAAGGCTCAATGAGCAGTTCTTC. Residues: CASSPLIQRGRLNEQFF.

The chain links TRBV2 to TRBJ1-2; maybe TRBD1 (6 bases). Trimming stripped 7 bases from V and 4 bases from J, with 16 bases between. There are 14 residues in the CDR3. Germline V gene data show CDR1 as SNHLY and CDR2 as FYNNEI. For the CDR3, the DNA is TGTGCCAGCATTCAACAGGGAACGGCCTATGGCTACACCTTC. Translated: CASIQQGTAYGYTF.

V gene TRBV30 combines with J gene TRBJ2-1, with 9 positions matching TRBD2. Losses at the gene ends were 5 bases for V and 2 bases for J; bases not matched to a gene: 10. From germline, CDR1 is GTSNPN and CDR2 SVGIG (reference sequence). The CDR3 is made up of 16 amino acids. The CDR3: CAWSRGGGATYNEQFF. The CDR3 DNA is TGTGCCTGGTCCCGAGGCGGGGGGGCGACCTACAATGAGCAGTTCTTC. Complete variable domain (other parts from reference TRBV30 and TRBJ2-1): SQTIHQWPATLVQPVGSPLSLECTVEGTSNPNLYWYRQAAGRGLQLLFYSVGIGQISSEVPQNLSASRPQDRQFILSSKKLLLSDSGFYLCAWSRGGGATYNEQFFGPGTRLTVL.

The J gene is TRBJ2-7, the V gene TRBV4-1, with TRBD2 identical over 15 bases. V dropped 6 bases and J dropped 0; count of bases not matched to a gene: 9. CDR3 length: 18 residues. Per the germline V gene, CDR1 is MGHRA and CDR2 is YSYEKL. CDR3 sequence: CASRRYGTSGRSSYEQYF. Written as DNA, the CDR3 is TGCGCCAGCAGACGATATGGGACTAGCGGGAGGAGCTCCTACGAGCAGTACTTC.

V and J are TRBV28 and TRBJ1-4, with 8 bases that match TRBD1. V lost 5 bases to trimming and J lost 7 bases; unmatched junction nucleotides: 15. CDR3 length: 17 residues. Germline assignment: CDR1 MDHEN and CDR2 SYDVKM. CDR3 DNA sequence: TGTGCCAGCAGTGGGAGGACAGGGAGTTTAGAGGCTGAAAAACTGTTTTTT. Translation: CASSGRTGSLEAEKLFF.

This chain links TRBV6-5 with TRBJ1-5, with TRBD1 as a possible D gene (5 bases). Deletions cut 0 bases from V and 5 bases from J, with 11 bases between. CDR1 and CDR2 (germline): MNHEY, SVGAGI. This CDR3 spans 15 amino acids. The CDR3 DNA reads as TGTGCCAGCAGTTACTCGAAGGGGTCCGATCAGCCCCAGCATTTT. The encoded protein is CASSYSKGSDQPQHF.

V usage is TRBV19 and J usage is TRBJ1-1; TRBD1 aligns across 9 bases. The trim removed 7 bases at V and 8 bases at J, leaving 17 bases unmatched. Germline V lookup: CDR1 LNHDA, CDR2 SQIVND (reference sequence). CDR3 length: 16 amino acids. The CDR3 is CASNSPAGTGLPEAFF. Here the CDR3 DNA reads TGTGCCAGTAACTCCCCAGCCGGGACAGGGCTTCCGGAAGCTTTCTTT.

The chain uses TRBV5-8 and TRBJ1-5; unclear D gene. V gave up 1 base and J gave up 3 bases, with 14 bases separating them. CDR1 and CDR2 from the germline V gene are SGHTS and YDEGEE. The CDR3 totals 16 residues. CDR3 in DNA: TGTGCCAGCAGCTTGCGGTTTCATTACCCCAATCAGCCCCAGCATTTT. Translating it yields CASSLRFHYPNQPQHF. Full variable domain (missing parts from reference TRBV5-8 and TRBJ1-5): EAGVTQSPTHLIKTRGQQATLRCSPISGHTSVYWYQQALGLGLQFLLWYDEGEERNRGNFPPRFSGRQFPNYSSELNVNALELEDSALYLCASSLRFHYPNQPQHFGDGTRLSIL.

The CDR3 reads CASTPSGQARGNTIYF. DNA of the CDR3: TGTGCCAGCACCCCGTCTGGGCAGGCAAGAGGAAACACCATATATTTT. The chain carries TRBV28 and TRBJ1-3; no clear D gene. There are 16 residues in the CDR3. Germline assignment: CDR1 MDHEN and CDR2 SYDVKM. The germline V and J ends were trimmed by 7 bases and 4 bases, with 20 bases remaining between them.

The genes are TRBV2 and TRBJ1-5; 7 bases fit TRBD1. This CDR3 is built from 12 residues. V lost 6 bases and J lost 5; bases outside the gene matches: 1. Germline values: CDR1 SNHLY, CDR2 FYNNEI. CDR3 sequence (DNA): TGTGCCAGCAGGACAGGGTATCAGCCCCAGCATTTT. Translated, it gives CASRTGYQPQHF.

The V call is TRBV7-2, the J call TRBJ2-4; TRBD2 agrees at 14 bases. CDR1 is SGHTA and CDR2 is FQGNSA in the germline V gene. The CDR3 has 15 amino acids. The J segment lost 7 bases and the V segment lost 5 bases, leaving 4 bases of the junction unmatched. Written as DNA, the CDR3 is TGTGCCAGCAGCCCCCGGACTAGCGGGGGGAACATTCAGTACTTC. This gives the protein CASSPRTSGGNIQYF. The variable domain in full, completed from reference TRBV7-2 and TRBJ2-4, reads GAGVSQSPSNKVTEKGKDVELRCDPISGHTALYWYRQSLGQGLEFLIYFQGNSAPDKSGLPSDRFSAERTGGSVSTLTIQRTQQEDSAVYLCASSPRTSGGNIQYFGAGTRLSVL.

V gene TRBV12-3 or TRBV12-4 combines with J gene TRBJ2-5; D perhaps matches TRBD2 (6 bases). CDR3 length equals 13 residues. V was clipped by 3 bases and J by 4 bases, with 9 bases between them. CDR3 in amino acids: CASSFGGAETQYF. The CDR3 DNA is TGTGCCAGCAGTTTCGGGGGAGCAGAGACCCAGTACTTC.

This clone was seen a single time. The J gene is TRBJ1-2, the V gene TRBV2, with 9 bases aligning to TRBD1. There are 17 residues in the CDR3. The ends lost 6 bases at V and 4 bases at J; junction bases unmatched: 15. Germline CDR1 reads SNHLY; CDR2 reads FYNNEI. The CDR3, as DNA: TGTGCCAGCAGCATACCGGGACAGGGTGGGGGTGGCTATGGCTACACCTTC. Translating gives CASSIPGQGGGGYGYTF. Variable domain in full (rest from reference TRBV2 and TRBJ1-2): EPEVTQTPSHQVTQMGQEVILRCVPISNHLYFYWYRQILGQKVEFLVSFYNNEISEKSEIFDDQFSVERPDGSNFTLKIRSTKLEDSAMYFCASSIPGQGGGGYGYTFGSGTRLTVV.

This clone was detected only once. The chain has TRBV19 and TRBJ1-5, with D hard to call. CDR1 is LNHDA, CDR2 SQIVND, per germline (reference sequence). The CDR3 sequence is 12 residues long. Trimming removed 10 bases from V and 3 bases from J, with 10 bases in between. The CDR3 sequence is CATAWANQPQHF. DNA of the CDR3: TGTGCCACCGCTTGGGCCAATCAGCCCCAGCATTTT.

Here the CDR3 reads CASSDLIRDSGNEKLFF. The CDR3 nucleotides read TGTGCCAGCAGTGACTTAATAAGGGACAGTGGCAATGAAAAACTGTTTTTT. The rearrangement links TRBV2 to TRBJ1-4; 7 bases are shared with TRBD1. Germline CDR1 is SNHLY and CDR2 is FYNNEI. The CDR3 has 17 amino acids. The V gene end was trimmed by 3 bases and the J gene end by 5 bases; junction bases not matched to a gene: 12.

The sample holds one count of this clone. The chain joins TRBV18 to TRBJ2-3, with no clear D. Trimming pared 2 bases from V and 6 bases from J, leaving 18 bases between. Looked up from germline, CDR1 is KGHSH and CDR2 is LQKENI. The CDR3 loop spans 16 amino acids. CDR3 sequence: CASSPNDPKSRDTQYF. The CDR3, as DNA: TGTGCCAGCTCACCAAACGACCCTAAATCGAGGGATACGCAGTATTTT.

V gene TRBV29-1 combines with J gene TRBJ2-2, with 7 positions matching TRBD1. V shed 6 bases and J 5 bases; nucleotides not matched to a gene: 12. The length of the CDR3 is 15 residues. Germline values: CDR1 SQVTM, CDR2 ANQGSEA. The CDR3 DNA is TGCAGCGTATCCGTGGGACAGAGGGGGACCGGGGAGCTGTTTTTT. Encoded protein: CSVSVGQRGTGELFF.

The chain has TRBV6-2 or TRBV6-3 and TRBJ1-6, with TRBD1 matching 8 bases. The CDR3 runs 15 residues. With V trimmed by 6 bases and J by 14 bases, 15 bases remained unmatched. The V gene's germline CDR1 is MNHEY and CDR2 SVGEGT. DNA of the CDR3: TGTGCCAGCAGCCGACCGGGACAGGCTAATTGGGCCCTCCACTTT. It translates to CASSRPGQANWALHF.